This T cell receptor (beta chain) stems from a study of CD8+CD57+ T cells in acquired aplastic anemia. An expansion of CD8+CD57+ cells by flow cytometry had been shown in patients chosen for sequencing. The germline CDR1 and CDR2 sequences are ENHRY and SYGVKD. Trimming cost V 5 bases and J 2 bases, with 15 bases left between them. The CDR3 sequence is 15 residues long. Genomic DNA was employed as the template in profiling TCR beta VDJ and CDR3. Each CDR3 protein is one row after TCRdb ran MiXCR on the reads. The sample lists approximately 200,000 distinct CDR3 sequences, about half seen once, with just under 20% in the top ten.

The clonotype originates from a human donor with aplastic anemia. The V call is TRBV10-3, the J call TRBJ1-2; no clear D. Sequenced material: sorted CD4+, CD8+, or CD8+CD57+ T cells (not recorded which) from PBMCs. CDR3 protein: CAISSDLTLNYGYTF. The CDR3 region has the DNA TGTGCCATCAGTTCTGATTTGACACTGAACTATGGCTACACCTTC.